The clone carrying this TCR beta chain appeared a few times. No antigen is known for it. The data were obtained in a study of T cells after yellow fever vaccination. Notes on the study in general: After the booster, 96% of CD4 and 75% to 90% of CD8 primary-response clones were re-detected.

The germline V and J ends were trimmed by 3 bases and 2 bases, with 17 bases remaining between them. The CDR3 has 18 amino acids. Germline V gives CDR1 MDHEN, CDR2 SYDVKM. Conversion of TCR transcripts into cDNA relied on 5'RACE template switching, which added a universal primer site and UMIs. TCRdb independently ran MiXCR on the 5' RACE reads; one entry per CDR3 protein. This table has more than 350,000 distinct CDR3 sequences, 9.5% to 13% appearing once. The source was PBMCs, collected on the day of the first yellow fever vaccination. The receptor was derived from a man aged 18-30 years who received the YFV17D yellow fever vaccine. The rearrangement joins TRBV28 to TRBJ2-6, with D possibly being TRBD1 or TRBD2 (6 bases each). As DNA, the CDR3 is TGTGCCAGCAGTTTCTCTCGGGGACGGGGGCCTGGGGCCAACGTCCTGACTTTC. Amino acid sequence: CASSFSRGRGPGANVLTF. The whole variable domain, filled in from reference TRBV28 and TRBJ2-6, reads DVKVTQSSRYLVKRTGEKVFLECVQDMDHENMFWYRQDPGLGLRLIYFSYDVKMKEKGDIPEGYSVSREKKERFSLILESASTNQTSMYLCASSFSRGRGPGANVLTFGAGSRLTVL.